What follows are 25 T cell receptor beta chains derived from one specimen sequenced in a study of T cell responses to AZD1222 COVID-19 vaccine. TCRdb keeps only in-frame clones here, not all; method: immunoSEQ multiplex PCR. This repertoire shows roughly 130,000 clones, roughly nine tenths found once; its top ten account for about 4.1%. Here the sequenced sample was peripheral blood, taken 28 days after the second AZD1222 dose. These receptors were obtained from an adult who received the AZD1222 COVID-19 vaccine.

The chain couples TRBV25-1 to TRBJ1-2, with a tentative D call TRBD1 (5 bases). Germline lookup yields CDR1 MGHDK and CDR2 SYGVNS. The CDR3 spans 14 residues. The V end was cut by 2 bases, the J end by 8 bases, with 15 bases between. The CDR3 sequence: CASSERGWGLGYTF. The DNA of the CDR3 is TGTGCCAGCAGTGAAAGGGGATGGGGCCTAGGCTACACCTTC.

CDR3 sequence: CASSRGALGGNTEAFF. CDR3 DNA sequence: TGTGCCAGCAGTCGAGGAGCCCTGGGAGGGAACACTGAAGCTTTCTTT. The J gene is TRBJ1-1, the V gene TRBV6-6; D unclear. Trimming cost V 5 bases and J 1 base, with 17 bases left between them. CDR1 and CDR2 (germline): MNHNY, SVGAGI (reference sequence). The CDR3 extends over 16 amino acids.

This chain's CDR3 is CASRRGDTEAFF. The CDR3 coding sequence is TGTGCCTCTCGCCGGGGGGACACTGAAGCTTTCTTT. The chain combines TRBV6-5 with TRBJ1-1; tentative D call: TRBD1 (5 bases). This CDR3 comprises 12 residues. V gave up 11 bases and J gave up 3 bases, with 13 bases separating them. CDR1 and CDR2 (germline): MNHEY, SVGAGI.

The rearrangement links TRBV7-2 to TRBJ1-2; 8 nucleotides agree with TRBD1. The CDR3 is 15 residues long. J was trimmed by 7 bases and V by 5 bases; bases with no gene match: 12. Per germline, CDR1 SGHTA and CDR2 FQGNSA. In DNA form, the CDR3 reads TGTGCCAGCAGCCCCCGGACAGGGTGGCAGCGTGGCTACACCTTC. Translated, it gives CASSPRTGWQRGYTF.

This clone appeared once. The J gene is TRBJ2-5, the V gene TRBV5-6; 12 bases align to TRBD2. Per germline, CDR1 SGHDT and CDR2 YYEEEE. The CDR3 runs to 17 residues. V lost 0 bases and J lost 5; bases outside the gene matches: 8. CDR3 DNA: TGTGCCAGCAGCTTGGGGCTAGCGGGGGGGGCCTGGGAGACCCAGTACTTC. Its translation: CASSLGLAGGAWETQYF.

The chain carries TRBV5-8 and TRBJ1-2; D ambiguous. The CDR3 is 12 residues long. Germline values: CDR1 SGHTS, CDR2 YDEGEE. V shed 7 bases and J shed 4 bases, with 11 bases lying between them. The CDR3 spells CASSEAGYGYTF. The DNA for the CDR3 is TGTGCCAGCTCCGAAGCAGGCTATGGCTACACCTTC.

The chain is built from TRBV7-9 and TRBJ1-2; D possibly corresponds to TRBD1 (5 bases). Germline-derived CDR1 and CDR2 are SEHNR and FQNEAQ (reference sequence). V was cut by 3 bases and J by 4 bases, with 9 bases left in between. This CDR3 is 13 amino acids long. CDR3 DNA: TGTGCCAGCAGCTTCGCAGGGTCCTATGGCTACACCTTC. Protein product: CASSFAGSYGYTF.

The chain is built from TRBV7-2 and TRBJ2-1; D tentatively reads TRBD1 or TRBD2 (5 bases each). V was shortened by 7 bases and J by 9 bases, with 19 bases between the two germline ends. Germline CDR1 reads SGHTA; CDR2 reads FQGNSA. CDR3 length equals 14 residues. The CDR3 coding sequence is TGTGCCAGCACCCCTGGGGTTTTTGGGGGTGAGCAGTTCTTC. This sequence encodes CASTPGVFGGEQFF.

This clone appeared a single time. This chain links TRBV19 with TRBJ1-5; the D is unclear. V was pared by 5 bases and J by 0 bases, with 11 bases between. The CDR3 has 15 amino acids. Germline V gives CDR1 LNHDA, CDR2 SQIVND (reference sequence). The CDR3 protein is CASSSTDLSNQPQHF. Here the CDR3 DNA reads TGTGCCAGTAGTTCTACCGACCTTAGCAATCAGCCCCAGCATTTT.

The chain combines TRBV18 with TRBJ2-3, with 7 bases that match TRBD1. Germline V CDR1 and CDR2: KGHSH, LQKENI. The V segment lost 0 bases and the J segment 0 bases; nucleotides outside the gene matches: 3. CDR3 length equals 16 residues. The CDR3 sequence is CASSPPGQRSTDTQYF. The CDR3 DNA is TGTGCCAGCTCACCACCGGGACAGAGAAGCACAGATACGCAGTATTTT.

The chain joins TRBV4-2 to TRBJ2-3; D not certain. The CDR3 length is 14 residues. Germline V CDR1 and CDR2: LGHNA, YNFKEQ. Trimming stripped 0 bases from V and 10 bases from J, with 14 bases between. Here the CDR3 DNA reads TGTGCCAGCAGCCAAGATGTGGAGTGGGATGCGCAGTATTTT. Its protein product is CASSQDVEWDAQYF.

The J gene is TRBJ2-1, the V gene TRBV9, with D uncertain. Germline assignment: CDR1 SGDLS and CDR2 YYNGEE. With 3 bases removed from V and 9 bases from J, the gap between germline ends came to 13 bases. This CDR3 is built from 13 residues. DNA for the CDR3: TGTGCCAGCAGCGCCGGAGTAGGCGGTGAGCAGTTCTTC. Amino acids: CASSAGVGGEQFF.

The V gene is TRBV10-3, the J gene TRBJ1-2, with D tentatively TRBD1 (6 bases). Per the germline V gene, CDR1 is ENHRY and CDR2 is SYGVKD. CDR3 length: 15 residues. V was trimmed by 0 bases and J by 8 bases, leaving 16 bases between them. The CDR3 region is CAISESMGAWEGYTF. The CDR3 DNA follows: TGTGCCATCAGTGAGTCGATGGGGGCCTGGGAGGGCTACACCTTC.

The V call is TRBV19, the J call TRBJ2-7, with TRBD2 identical over 10 bases. Germline CDR1 is LNHDA and CDR2 is SQIVND (reference sequence). V gave up 4 bases and J gave up 6 bases; unmatched junction bases: 6. This CDR3 is 14 amino acids long. CDR3 DNA sequence: TGTGCCAGTAGTACACTAGCGGGACGGGGCGAGCAGTACTTC. Residues: CASSTLAGRGEQYF.

J is TRBJ1-3 and V is TRBV5-1; D ambiguous. The CDR3 length is 16 residues. V lost 2 bases and J lost 0, with 12 bases in between. Germline V gene lookup returns CDR1 SGHRS and CDR2 YFSETQ. CDR3 sequence reads: CASSLKTASSGNTIYF. CDR3 nucleotides: TGCGCCAGCAGCTTAAAGACGGCGAGCTCTGGAAACACCATATATTTT.

The rearrangement joins TRBV5-1 to TRBJ2-7; the D gene is possibly TRBD1 (6 bases). CDR3 length: 16 residues. CDR1 is SGHRS and CDR2 is YFSETQ in the germline V gene. V gave up 0 bases and J gave up 5 bases, with 18 bases separating them. CDR3 region: CASSLVPRQASNEQYF. The CDR3 bases are TGCGCCAGCAGCTTGGTCCCCCGACAGGCATCCAACGAGCAGTACTTC.

The chain carries TRBV12-5 and TRBJ2-5, with a possible D match to TRBD2 (5 bases). V was shortened by 6 bases and J by 5 bases, with 13 bases between the two germline ends. The CDR3 length is 13 residues. Germline assignment: CDR1 LGHNT and CDR2 FRNRAP. CDR3 DNA: TGTGCTAGTGGCGTCGGAGGCATGGAGACCCAGTACTTC. It is translated as CASGVGGMETQYF.

The CDR3 protein is CASSHFPRGEQYF. DNA for the CDR3: TGTGCCAGCAGCCACTTTCCCAGGGGCGAGCAGTACTTC. This chain uses TRBV5-6 with TRBJ2-7, with D possibly matching TRBD1 (6 bases). Trimming cost V 4 bases and J 6 bases, with 14 bases left between them. Germline lookup yields CDR1 SGHDT and CDR2 YYEEEE. The CDR3 has 13 amino acids.

The chain's CDR3 is CASSIDRGRLYGYTF. The CDR3 DNA reads TGTGCCAGCAGCATCGACAGGGGGCGCTTATATGGCTACACCTTC. The V call is TRBV7-2, the J call TRBJ1-2; TRBD1 agrees at 10 bases. Per germline, CDR1 SGHTA and CDR2 FQGNSA. The V gene end was trimmed by 5 bases and the J gene end by 5 bases; junction bases not matched to a gene: 8. The CDR3 length is 15 residues.

This clone is a singleton in its sample. This chain uses TRBV5-1 with TRBJ2-3, with 9 bases matching TRBD1. Germline CDR1 SGHRS, CDR2 YFSETQ. The CDR3 spans 18 residues. V was clipped by 0 bases and J by 2 bases; unmatched bases: 10. In DNA form, the CDR3 reads TGCGCCAGCAGCTTGGAGGCCCTCGGGACAGGGCCCACAGATACGCAGTATTTT. Its translation: CASSLEALGTGPTDTQYF.

The CDR3 DNA sequence: TGTGCCAGCAGCTTAGAGCTAGCGGTCCCAGATACGCAGTATTTT. Translation: CASSLELAVPDTQYF. The rearrangement joins TRBV11-1 to TRBJ2-3, with 7 bases aligning to TRBD2. Per the germline V gene, CDR1 is SGHAT and CDR2 is FQDESV (reference sequence). This CDR3 is built from 15 residues. V trimming: 1 base; J trimming: 4 bases; junction bases outside the gene matches: 5.

The sample holds one count of this clone. This sequence joins TRBV25-1 and TRBJ1-2, with D unresolved. V was pared by 3 bases and J by 14 bases, with 16 bases between. Germline CDR1 and CDR2: MGHDK and SYGVNS. This CDR3 is 12 amino acids long. DNA for the CDR3: TGTGCCAGCAGTGAGTTAGTCAGGTCGGGAACCTTC. Protein product: CASSELVRSGTF.

The chain links TRBV4-1 to TRBJ2-1; tentatively, D is TRBD1 (5 bases). The V gene lost 2 bases and the J gene lost 7 bases, with 21 bases spanning the gap. Germline assignment: CDR1 MGHRA and CDR2 YSYEKL. This CDR3 has 17 amino acids. CDR3 DNA sequence: TGCGCCAGCAGCCAATTCCCCGGCAGGGCGATACAGAATGAGCAGTTCTTC. Protein product: CASSQFPGRAIQNEQFF.

This clone was detected a few times. This chain links TRBV25-1 with TRBJ2-7; tentative D call: TRBD1 (5 bases). The CDR3 length is 15 residues. Germline V gene data show CDR1 as MGHDK and CDR2 as SYGVNS. V was cut by 3 bases and J by 4 bases, with 16 bases left in between. The CDR3 spells CASSEGPGKAYEQYF. The CDR3 DNA reads as TGTGCCAGCAGTGAGGGGCCGGGCAAAGCTTACGAGCAGTACTTC.

The J gene is TRBJ1-1, the V gene TRBV7-8; D is uncertain. This CDR3 is built from 13 residues. V dropped 1 base and J dropped 2 bases, with 5 bases sitting between them. In germline, CDR1 is SGHVS, CDR2 FQNEAQ. The CDR3 region has the DNA TGTGCCAGCAGCTTAGACCGAAACACTGAAGCTTTCTTT. This sequence encodes CASSLDRNTEAFF.